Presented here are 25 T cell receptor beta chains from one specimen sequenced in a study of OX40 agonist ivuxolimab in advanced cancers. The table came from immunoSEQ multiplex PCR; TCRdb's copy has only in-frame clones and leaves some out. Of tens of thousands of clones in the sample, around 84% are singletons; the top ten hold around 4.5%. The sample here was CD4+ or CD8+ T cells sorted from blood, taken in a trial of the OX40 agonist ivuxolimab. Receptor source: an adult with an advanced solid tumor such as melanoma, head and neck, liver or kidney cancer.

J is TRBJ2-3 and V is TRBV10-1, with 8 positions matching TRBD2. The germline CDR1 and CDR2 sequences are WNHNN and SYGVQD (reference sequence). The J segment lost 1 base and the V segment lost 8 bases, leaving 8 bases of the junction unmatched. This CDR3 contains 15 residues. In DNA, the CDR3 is TGCGCCAGCCCGCGCGGGGGGCGGGGCACAGATACGCAGTATTTT. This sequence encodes CASPRGGRGTDTQYF.

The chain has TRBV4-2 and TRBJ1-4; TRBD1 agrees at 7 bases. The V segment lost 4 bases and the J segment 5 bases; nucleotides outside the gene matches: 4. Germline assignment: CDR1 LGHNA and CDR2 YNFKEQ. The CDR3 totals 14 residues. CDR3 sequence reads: CASSRDSGNEKLFF. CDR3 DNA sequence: TGTGCCAGCAGCCGGGACAGCGGAAATGAAAAACTGTTTTTT.

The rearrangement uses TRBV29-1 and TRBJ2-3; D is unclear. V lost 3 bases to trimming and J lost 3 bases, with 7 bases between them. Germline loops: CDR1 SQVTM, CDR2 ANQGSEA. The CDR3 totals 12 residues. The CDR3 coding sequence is TGCAGCGTTGACGATGGTACAGATACGCAGTATTTT. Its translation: CSVDDGTDTQYF.

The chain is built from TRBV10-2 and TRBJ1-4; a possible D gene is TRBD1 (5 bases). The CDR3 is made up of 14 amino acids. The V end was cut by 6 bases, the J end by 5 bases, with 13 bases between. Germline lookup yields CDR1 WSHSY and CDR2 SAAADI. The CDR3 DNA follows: TGCGCCAGCAGCGTCAGGGCGATGAATGAAAAACTGTTTTTT. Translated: CASSVRAMNEKLFF.

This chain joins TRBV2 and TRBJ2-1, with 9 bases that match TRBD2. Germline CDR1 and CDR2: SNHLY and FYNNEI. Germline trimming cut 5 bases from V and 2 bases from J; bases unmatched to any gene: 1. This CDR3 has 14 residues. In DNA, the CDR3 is TGTGCCAGCAGTTGGACTAGCGCCTACAATGAGCAGTTCTTC. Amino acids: CASSWTSAYNEQFF.

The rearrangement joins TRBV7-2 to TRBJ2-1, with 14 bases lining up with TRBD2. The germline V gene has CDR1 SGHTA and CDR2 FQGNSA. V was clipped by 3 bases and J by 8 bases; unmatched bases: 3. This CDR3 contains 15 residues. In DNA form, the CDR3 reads TGTGCCAGCAGCTTGGGGACTAGCGGGGGCCATGAGCAGTTCTTC. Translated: CASSLGTSGGHEQFF.

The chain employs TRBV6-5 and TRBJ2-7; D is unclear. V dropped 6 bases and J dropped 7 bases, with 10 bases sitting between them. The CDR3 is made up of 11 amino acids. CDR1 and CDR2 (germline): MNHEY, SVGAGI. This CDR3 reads CASRTPSEQYF. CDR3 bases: TGTGCCAGCAGAACCCCGAGTGAGCAGTACTTC.

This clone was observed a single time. Written as DNA, the CDR3 is TGTGCCAGTAGTCAGGGATCCTACAATGAGCAGTTCTTC. Encoded protein: CASSQGSYNEQFF. The genes are TRBV19 and TRBJ2-1, with D tentatively TRBD1 (5 bases). V lost 5 bases and J 1 base, leaving 6 bases between the germline ends. The CDR3 covers 13 residues. The germline V gene encodes CDR1 LNHDA and CDR2 SQIVND (reference sequence).

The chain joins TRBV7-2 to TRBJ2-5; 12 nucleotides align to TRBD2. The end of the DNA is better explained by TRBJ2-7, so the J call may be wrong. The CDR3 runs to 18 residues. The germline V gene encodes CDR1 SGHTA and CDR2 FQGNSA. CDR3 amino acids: CASSLGSSGRASSYEQYF. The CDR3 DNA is TGTGCCAGCAGCTTAGGATCTAGCGGGAGGGCCAGCTCCTACGAGCAGTACTTC.

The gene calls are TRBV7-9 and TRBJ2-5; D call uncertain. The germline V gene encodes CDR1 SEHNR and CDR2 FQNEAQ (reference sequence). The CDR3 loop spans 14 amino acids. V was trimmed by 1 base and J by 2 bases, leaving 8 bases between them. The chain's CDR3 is CASSLDVRQETQYF. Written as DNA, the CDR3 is TGTGCCAGCAGCTTAGACGTGAGACAAGAGACCCAGTACTTC.

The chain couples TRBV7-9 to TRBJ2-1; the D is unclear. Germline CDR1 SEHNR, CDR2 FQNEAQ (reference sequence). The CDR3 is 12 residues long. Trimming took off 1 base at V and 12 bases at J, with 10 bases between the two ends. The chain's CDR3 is CASSLVGQRQFF. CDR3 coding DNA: TGTGCCAGCAGCTTAGTAGGGCAACGGCAGTTCTTC.

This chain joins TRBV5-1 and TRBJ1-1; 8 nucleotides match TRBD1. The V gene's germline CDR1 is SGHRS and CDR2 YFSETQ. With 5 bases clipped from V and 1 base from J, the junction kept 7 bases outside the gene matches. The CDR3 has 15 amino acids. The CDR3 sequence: CASRTQGAGNTEAFF. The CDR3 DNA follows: TGCGCCAGCAGGACGCAGGGGGCCGGGAACACTGAAGCTTTCTTT.

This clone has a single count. The CDR3 nucleotides are TGTGCCAGCAGTGACTCGACGGGGGTCGGCTACACCTTC. Residues: CASSDSTGVGYTF. The V call is TRBV6-4, the J call TRBJ1-2, with a weak D call TRBD1 (5 bases). V was pared by 0 bases and J by 8 bases, with 10 bases between. Per the germline V gene, CDR1 is MRHNA and CDR2 is SNTAGT. The CDR3 totals 13 residues.

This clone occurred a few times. The CDR3 DNA follows: TGTGCCAGCAGCTTAGGTTTAGGGGAGACCCAGTACTTC. It codes for CASSLGLGETQYF. This chain links TRBV7-6 with TRBJ2-5; no reliable D call. CDR1 is SGHVS and CDR2 is FNYEAQ in the germline V gene. With 1 base removed from V and 5 bases from J, the gap between germline ends came to 8 bases. This CDR3 has 13 amino acids.

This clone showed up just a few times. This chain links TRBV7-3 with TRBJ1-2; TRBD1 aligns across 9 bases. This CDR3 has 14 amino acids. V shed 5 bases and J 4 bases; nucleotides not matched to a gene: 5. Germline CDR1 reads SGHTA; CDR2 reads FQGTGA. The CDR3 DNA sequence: TGTGCCAGCAGCCCGGGGACAGGGACCTATGGCTACACCTTC. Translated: CASSPGTGTYGYTF.

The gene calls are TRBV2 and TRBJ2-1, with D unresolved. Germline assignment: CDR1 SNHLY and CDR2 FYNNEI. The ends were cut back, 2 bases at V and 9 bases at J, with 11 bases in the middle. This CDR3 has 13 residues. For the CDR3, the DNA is TGTGCCAGCAGTGAAATAAGTTTTGGTGAGCAGTTCTTC. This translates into CASSEISFGEQFF.

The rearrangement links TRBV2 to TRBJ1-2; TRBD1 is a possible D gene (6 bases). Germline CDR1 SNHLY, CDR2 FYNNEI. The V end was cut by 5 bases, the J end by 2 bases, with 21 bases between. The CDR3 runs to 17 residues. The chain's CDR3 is CASSTSVARGGNYGYTF. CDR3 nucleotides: TGTGCCAGCAGTACCTCGGTCGCCAGGGGAGGCAACTATGGCTACACCTTC.

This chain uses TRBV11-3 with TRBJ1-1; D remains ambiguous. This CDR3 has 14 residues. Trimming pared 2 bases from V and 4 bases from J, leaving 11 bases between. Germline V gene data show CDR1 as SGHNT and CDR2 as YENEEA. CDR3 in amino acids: CASSLRQDGTEAFF. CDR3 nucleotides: TGTGCCAGCAGCTTACGGCAAGATGGCACTGAAGCTTTCTTT.

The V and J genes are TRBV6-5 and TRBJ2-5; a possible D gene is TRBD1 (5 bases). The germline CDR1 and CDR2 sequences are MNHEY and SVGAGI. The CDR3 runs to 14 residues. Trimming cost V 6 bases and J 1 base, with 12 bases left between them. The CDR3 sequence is CASSFRTLQETQYF. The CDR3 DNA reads TGTGCCAGCAGCTTTAGGACACTCCAAGAGACCCAGTACTTC.

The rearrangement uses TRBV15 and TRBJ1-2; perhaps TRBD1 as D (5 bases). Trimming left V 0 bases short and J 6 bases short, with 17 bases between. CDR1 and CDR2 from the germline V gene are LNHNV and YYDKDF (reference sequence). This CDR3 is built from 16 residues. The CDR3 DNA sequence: TGTGCCACCAGCAGAGAATACCGGGACTCACCTCATGGCTACACCTTC. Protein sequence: CATSREYRDSPHGYTF.

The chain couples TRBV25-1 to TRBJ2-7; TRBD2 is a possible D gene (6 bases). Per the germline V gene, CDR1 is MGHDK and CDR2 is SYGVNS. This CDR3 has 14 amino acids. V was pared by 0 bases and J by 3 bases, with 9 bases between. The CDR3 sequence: CASSEYGGFYEQYF. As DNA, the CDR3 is TGTGCCAGCAGTGAATATGGAGGGTTCTACGAGCAGTACTTC.

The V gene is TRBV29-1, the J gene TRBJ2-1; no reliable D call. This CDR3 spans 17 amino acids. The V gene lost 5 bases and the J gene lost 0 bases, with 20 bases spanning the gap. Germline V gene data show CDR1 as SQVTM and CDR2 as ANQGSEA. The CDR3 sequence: CSVRAPRTESSYNEQFF. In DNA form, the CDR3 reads TGCAGCGTTCGGGCCCCACGGACGGAGAGCTCCTACAATGAGCAGTTCTTC.

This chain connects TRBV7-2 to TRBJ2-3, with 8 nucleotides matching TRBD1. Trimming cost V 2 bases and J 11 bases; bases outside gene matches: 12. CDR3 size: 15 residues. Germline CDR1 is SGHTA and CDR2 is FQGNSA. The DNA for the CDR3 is TGTGCCAGCAGCTTAATTCAGGGGGCGGATTATGGGCAGTATTTT. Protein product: CASSLIQGADYGQYF.

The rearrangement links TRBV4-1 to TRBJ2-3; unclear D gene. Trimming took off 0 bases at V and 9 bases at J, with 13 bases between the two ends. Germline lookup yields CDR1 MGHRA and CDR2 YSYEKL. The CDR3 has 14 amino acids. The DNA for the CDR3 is TGCGCCAGCAGCCAAGATCACGCGGTGGGCACGCAGTATTTT. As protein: CASSQDHAVGTQYF.

CDR3 residues: CASRRTGAGNTIYF. In nucleotides, the CDR3 is TGTGCCAGCAGGCGGACAGGTGCTGGAAACACCATATATTTT. This rearrangement joins TRBV27 to TRBJ1-3; 7 nucleotides match TRBD1. V dropped 6 bases and J dropped 2; count of bases not matched to a gene: 4. CDR1 is MNHEY, CDR2 SMNVEV, per germline (reference sequence). The CDR3 is 14 amino acids.